This T cell receptor beta chain was retrieved from a study of blood T cell repertoires in COVID-19. Study summary: Whether acute or convalescent, the COVID-19 samples came from the United States, Italy and Spain. The analysed material was cDNA or gDNA that came from T cells, B-cell-depleted T cells, or PBMCs.

In the original analysis: Using reference gene primer amplification, nucleated cell counts were estimated. Sequencing used immunoSEQ multiplex PCR; TCRdb keeps in-frame clones, though not all of them. The DNA was the basis for D and trimming; V, J and clone size are from that table. The data show about 100,000 clones, approximately 84% seen once. In germline, CDR1 is SGHTA, CDR2 FQGNSA. This CDR3 contains 13 residues. Trimming removed 4 bases at V and 5 bases at J, with 9 bases between. The chain joins TRBV7-2 to TRBJ1-5; D ambiguous. This TCR derives from an older woman with acute or convalescent COVID-19. The sample taken for sequencing was peripheral blood. The CDR3 here is CASSYERDQPQHF. The CDR3 DNA reads as TGTGCCAGCAGCTACGAGAGGGATCAGCCCCAGCATTTT. Using reference TRBV7-2 and TRBJ1-5 for the parts outside the CDR3, the full variable domain is GAGVSQSPSNKVTEKGKDVELRCDPISGHTALYWYRQSLGQGLEFLIYFQGNSAPDKSGLPSDRFSAERTGGSVSTLTIQRTQQEDSAVYLCASSYERDQPQHFGDGTRLSIL.